Shown below are 20 T cell receptor beta chains from a single sample sequenced in a study of patients and donors after allogeneic stem cell transplantation. TCRdb re-called the RT-PCR reads through MiXCR, storing one row per CDR3 protein. The sample records roughly 960,000 distinct CDR3 sequences, roughly 17% being singletons. Sequencing input: blood, either unsorted or a sorted T cell fraction (not recorded which). These receptors were collected from a human donor who was either an allogeneic HSCT recipient or a stem cell or donor lymphocyte infusion donor (not recorded which). It is not recorded whose cells these are; they may come from a transplant donor.

There are many counts of this clonotype. The gene calls are TRBV9 and TRBJ1-3; TRBD1 is a possible D gene (6 bases). The germline V gene has CDR1 SGDLS and CDR2 YYNGEE. The CDR3 totals 16 residues. The V end lost 5 bases, the J end lost 0 bases, and 15 bases lay between the germline ends. CDR3: CASSDNRENSGNTIYF. The CDR3 nucleotides read TGTGCCAGCAGTGATAACAGGGAAAACTCTGGAAACACCATATATTTT.

A few counts support this clonotype. The chain recombines TRBV14 with TRBJ2-1, with D hard to call. V lost 1 base and J 2 bases, leaving 6 bases between the germline ends. This CDR3 region has 14 residues. Germline V gene sequence: CDR1 SGHDN, CDR2 FVKESK. CDR3 loop: CASSQAPAYNEQFF. In DNA, the CDR3 is TGTGCCAGCAGCCAAGCCCCCGCCTACAATGAGCAGTTCTTC.

The J gene is TRBJ1-6, the V gene TRBV6-1, with D maybe TRBD1 (6 bases). V dropped 8 bases and J dropped 7 bases, with 12 bases sitting between them. Germline CDR1 is MNHNS and CDR2 is SASEGT. This CDR3 comprises 13 residues. CDR3 amino acids: CASGRGENSPLHF. CDR3 bases: TGTGCCAGCGGGAGGGGGGAGAATTCACCCCTCCACTTT.

This clonotype was seen more than once but under ten times. The chain couples TRBV20-1 to TRBJ2-1, with D tentatively TRBD1 (6 bases). This CDR3 spans 15 amino acids. The germline gives CDR1 DFQATT, CDR2 SNEGSKA (reference sequence). With 3 bases removed from V and 2 bases from J, the gap between germline ends came to 14 bases. The CDR3 loop is CSARASQGPYNEQFF. The CDR3 DNA follows: TGCAGTGCTAGGGCTTCACAGGGTCCCTACAATGAGCAGTTCTTC.

The chain couples TRBV3-1 to TRBJ1-5, with D possibly TRBD1 on 6 matching bases. Germline V lookup: CDR1 LGHDT, CDR2 YNNKEL (reference sequence). The CDR3 has 16 amino acids. V shed 1 base and J shed 2 bases, with 12 bases lying between them. The CDR3 DNA reads TGTGCCAGCAGCCAAGGAGGGGGGCCCCGCAATCAGCCCCAGCATTTT. Its translation is CASSQGGGPRNQPQHF.

The genes are TRBV4-3 and TRBJ2-7; 7 bases line up with TRBD2. CDR1 and CDR2 from the germline V gene are LGHNA and YSLEER. This CDR3 is 16 amino acids long. With V trimmed by 1 base and J by 0 bases, 6 bases remained unmatched. The CDR3 DNA reads as TGCGCCAGCAGCCAAGGGCGAGGGGACTACTCCTACGAGCAGTACTTC. This translates into CASSQGRGDYSYEQYF.

The CDR3 sequence is CASGLYETQYF. The CDR3 DNA reads TGTGCTAGTGGTTTGTATGAGACCCAGTACTTC. The chain carries TRBV12-5 and TRBJ2-5, with D hard to call. Trimming pared 2 bases from V and 5 bases from J, leaving 3 bases between. The CDR3 totals 11 residues. CDR1 and CDR2 (germline): LGHNT, FRNRAP.

The chain combines TRBV12-3 or TRBV12-4 with TRBJ2-1; 7 nucleotides align to TRBD1. This CDR3 region has 14 residues. The J segment lost 4 bases and the V segment lost 6 bases, leaving 6 bases of the junction unmatched. For the CDR3, the DNA is TGTGCCAGCAGCGGGACAGCCTCTTACAATGAGCAGTTCTTC. This sequence encodes CASSGTASYNEQFF.

The chain joins TRBV12-3 or TRBV12-4 to TRBJ2-4; no clear D. Trimming removed 8 bases at V and 0 bases at J, with 17 bases between. CDR3 size: 16 residues. The CDR3: CASGRRSTLAKNIQYF. CDR3 nucleotides: TGTGCCAGCGGTAGACGCTCGACCTTAGCCAAAAACATTCAGTACTTC.

V is TRBV2 and J is TRBJ2-1; 7 bases fit TRBD1. CDR3 length: 13 amino acids. In germline, CDR1 is SNHLY, CDR2 FYNNEI. V lost 9 bases, J lost 7 bases, and 9 bases stayed unmatched. The chain's CDR3 is CASQLDRRNEQFF. CDR3 coding DNA: TGTGCCAGTCAATTGGACAGGAGGAATGAGCAGTTCTTC.

This clonotype was seen at least ten times. This sequence joins TRBV24-1 and TRBJ2-1; 9 positions match TRBD2. CDR1 is KGHDR and CDR2 is SFDVKD in the germline V gene. The CDR3 is 12 residues long. The V and J ends lost 6 bases and 11 bases, in that order; junction bases with no gene match: 4. The CDR3 nucleotides are TGTGCCACCAGTCTTAGCGGGAGCAAGCAGTTCTTC. It specifies CATSLSGSKQFF.

The sample holds a few counts of this clonotype. This sequence joins TRBV2 and TRBJ2-2; 9 bases match TRBD2. Germline V gene data show CDR1 as SNHLY and CDR2 as FYNNEI. The CDR3 consists of 16 residues. J lost 1 base, V lost 7 bases, and 7 bases had no gene match. CDR3 residues: CASKTSSGVNTGELFF. The CDR3 coding sequence is TGTGCCAGCAAGACATCTAGCGGGGTGAACACCGGGGAGCTGTTTTTT.

The V gene is TRBV20-1, the J gene TRBJ2-7; D is tentatively TRBD1 or TRBD2 (5 bases each). The germline gives CDR1 DFQATT, CDR2 SNEGSKA (reference sequence). CDR3 length equals 16 residues. The V end lost 3 bases, the J end lost 0 bases, and 18 bases lay between the germline ends. The CDR3 here is CSARATLRDLSYEQYF. CDR3 nucleotides: TGCAGTGCTAGGGCCACCTTGAGGGACCTCTCCTACGAGCAGTACTTC.

The chain is built from TRBV5-5 and TRBJ1-1; D unclear. The CDR3 has 17 residues. V lost 0 bases, J lost 1 base, and 16 bases lay in between. Germline values: CDR1 SGHKS, CDR2 YYEKEE (reference sequence). The CDR3 protein is CASSLGEASWGNTEAFF. CDR3 in DNA: TGTGCCAGCAGCTTGGGCGAGGCTTCCTGGGGGAACACTGAAGCTTTCTTT.

The J gene is TRBJ1-2, the V gene TRBV2; D is perhaps TRBD1 (6 bases). This CDR3 is built from 14 residues. CDR1 is SNHLY and CDR2 is FYNNEI in the germline V gene. V gave up 7 bases and J gave up 0 bases, with 12 bases separating them. In DNA, the CDR3 is TGTGCCAGCACCGAGACAGGACCTAACTATGGCTACACCTTC. Amino acids: CASTETGPNYGYTF.

This clonotype was seen ten or more times. This rearrangement joins TRBV24-1 to TRBJ2-1, with D possibly being TRBD2 (5 bases). Looked up from germline, CDR1 is KGHDR and CDR2 is SFDVKD. V lost 7 bases, J lost 4 bases, and 19 bases lay in between. This CDR3 comprises 16 residues. CDR3 bases: TGTGCCACCAGCGACGGATTGACGGGAAGTTACAATGAGCAGTTCTTC. Amino acids: CATSDGLTGSYNEQFF.

This clonotype was counted only a few times. The chain is built from TRBV5-1 and TRBJ2-7; perhaps TRBD2 as D (5 bases). The CDR3 is made up of 13 amino acids. V gave up 3 bases and J gave up 6 bases, with 13 bases separating them. Germline V CDR1 and CDR2: SGHRS, YFSETQ. The CDR3: CASSSTDRGEQYF. CDR3 coding DNA: TGCGCCAGCAGCTCAACGGACCGGGGCGAGCAGTACTTC.

This clonotype was counted a few times. The chain employs TRBV11-1 and TRBJ2-3; D may be TRBD2 (6 bases). Trimming took 10 bases from V and 6 from J, leaving 29 bases between them. The germline gives CDR1 SGHAT, CDR2 FQDESV (reference sequence). The CDR3 consists of 17 residues. Written as DNA, the CDR3 is TGTGCCACCCATGCGACGGGGCTAGTCGGGAGTCGGGATACGCAGTATTTT. It translates to CATHATGLVGSRDTQYF.

CDR3 bases: TGTGCCAGCACCCTTAATAGGGATACGCAGTATTTT. It encodes CASTLNRDTQYF. The rearrangement joins TRBV12-3 or TRBV12-4 to TRBJ2-3, with D unclear. The V gene lost 7 bases and the J gene lost 6 bases, with 11 bases spanning the gap. The CDR3 contains 12 residues.

The chain combines TRBV2 with TRBJ1-2; tentatively, D is TRBD1 (5 bases). The germline V gene has CDR1 SNHLY and CDR2 FYNNEI. V lost 6 bases and J lost 5, with 10 bases in between. The CDR3 contains 12 residues. The CDR3 bases are TGTGCCAGCAGCCAGGGCGAATATGGCTACACCTTC. Protein product: CASSQGEYGYTF.